This T cell receptor beta chain was documented in a study of CD8+CD57+ T cells in acquired aplastic anemia. Study-level background: Sorting CD4+ and CD8+ cells gave DNA averaging about 2.9 ug.

The template used for profiling TCR beta VDJ and CDR3 was genomic DNA. Each CDR3 protein is one row after TCRdb ran MiXCR on the reads. The sample records under 200,000 distinct CDR3 sequences, around half being singletons. The germline gives CDR1 MRHNA, CDR2 SNTAGT. The CDR3 consists of 15 residues. In regard to this clonotype: A much larger clonotype is one base distant, so this may be a read error.

CD8+CD57+ cell expansion had been shown by flow cytometry in patients chosen for sequencing. V is TRBV6-4 and J is TRBJ2-7; 10 bases agree with TRBD2. The sample comprised sorted CD4+, CD8+, or CD8+CD57+ T cells (not recorded which) from PBMCs. The receptor was derived from a human donor with aplastic anemia. As DNA, the CDR3 is TGTGCCAGCAGGAATGAAAGCGGGAGGGTTTCCGAGCAGGACTTC. This codes for CASRNESGRVSEQDF.